This T cell receptor (beta chain) was observed in a study of blood T cell repertoires in COVID-19. This table comes from immunoSEQ multiplex PCR, and its TCRdb copy is limited to in-frame clones, with some not included. The table has more than 150,000 clones, under 85% seen once; the top ten hold under 7.5%. This clone was found once. Sequenced sample: peripheral blood. This TCR derives from a woman aged 35 to 49 with acute or convalescent COVID-19.

CDR3 coding DNA: TGTGCCAGCAAACCGGAGGGGAGTGCTAATGAAAAACTGTTTTTT. It encodes CASKPEGSANEKLFF. The J gene is TRBJ1-4, the V gene TRBV6-5, with D possibly TRBD1 on 5 matching bases. The germline gives CDR1 MNHEY, CDR2 SVGAGI. V lost 7 bases to trimming and J lost 3 bases, with 15 bases between them. This CDR3 contains 15 residues.